Listed here are 24 T cell receptor beta chains from one sample, sequenced in a study of blood T cell repertoires in COVID-19. Sequencing was performed with immunoSEQ multiplex PCR; in TCRdb, only in-frame clones are kept and a portion is missing. Among 200,000 to 250,000 clones, 65% to 90% were seen once, and the ten largest hold more than 1.2%. Sample: peripheral blood. The origin of the receptors is a woman aged 40 to 49 who had recovered from COVID-19.

The rearrangement uses TRBV2 and TRBJ2-7; 8 nucleotides agree with TRBD1. There are 15 residues in the CDR3. The junction had 3 bases not matched to a gene; V was cut back by 2 bases and J by 0 bases. Germline V gives CDR1 SNHLY, CDR2 FYNNEI. In DNA form, the CDR3 reads TGTGCCAGCAGTGAATTGGGACAGGCCTCCTACGAGCAGTACTTC. Amino acids: CASSELGQASYEQYF.

V and J are TRBV19 and TRBJ1-2; D is uncertain. This CDR3 has 14 residues. Germline V gives CDR1 LNHDA, CDR2 SQIVND (reference sequence). Trimming took 1 base from V and 0 from J, leaving 6 bases between them. The CDR3 reads CASSIARPNYGYTF. Here the CDR3 DNA reads TGTGCCAGTAGTATAGCCAGGCCTAACTATGGCTACACCTTC.

The chain carries TRBV6-6 and TRBJ2-7, with 9 bases that match TRBD2. V was clipped by 8 bases and J by 7 bases; unmatched bases: 15. This CDR3 comprises 15 residues. From germline, CDR1 is MNHNY and CDR2 SVGAGI (reference sequence). This chain's CDR3 is CASRSLGLASGEQYF. In nucleotides, the CDR3 is TGTGCCAGCCGGTCTTTGGGACTAGCATCGGGAGAGCAGTACTTC.

Comment on this clone: A junction end diverges from the germline sequence, so it may reflect a read error. The J gene is TRBJ2-7, the V gene TRBV7-2; 8 bases align to TRBD1. Germline V gives CDR1 SGHTA, CDR2 FQGNSA. CDR3 size: 15 residues. CDR3 in DNA: TGTGCCACCAGCTTAGACCAGGGGGCCCTGTCCGAGCAGTACTTC. Translating it yields CATSLDQGALSEQYF.

The V gene is TRBV25-1, the J gene TRBJ1-6; tentative D call: TRBD1 (5 bases). In germline, CDR1 is MGHDK, CDR2 SYGVNS. V shed 8 bases and J shed 9 bases, with 11 bases lying between them. This CDR3 contains 12 residues. The CDR3 sequence is CASGRGSSPLHF. DNA of the CDR3: TGTGCCAGCGGCCGGGGGTCTTCACCCCTCCACTTT.

The J gene is TRBJ2-1, the V gene TRBV15, with 8 bases identical to TRBD1. Germline V lookup: CDR1 LNHNV, CDR2 YYDKDF (reference sequence). V shed 4 bases and J 12 bases; nucleotides not matched to a gene: 14. The CDR3 length is 15 residues. CDR3 bases: TGTGCCACCAGCAAAACCGGGACAGGATTTAAGGGGCAGTTCTTC. It yields the protein CATSKTGTGFKGQFF. Supplemented by reference TRBV15 and TRBJ2-1, the full variable domain reads DAMVIQNPRYQVTQFGKPVTLSCSQTLNHNVMYWYQQKSSQAPKLLFHYYDKDFNNEADTPDNFQSRRPNTSFCFLDIRSPGLGDTAMYLCATSKTGTGFKGQFFGPGTRLTVL.

This chain joins TRBV18 and TRBJ2-3, with 7 bases that match TRBD2. J gave up 2 bases and V 3 bases, and 5 bases lay outside the gene matches. Looked up from germline, CDR1 is KGHSH and CDR2 is LQKENI. The CDR3 covers 15 residues. The CDR3 coding sequence is TGTGCCAGCTCACCCTGGGGAGGGCTCACAGATACGCAGTATTTT. It codes for CASSPWGGLTDTQYF.

This clone showed up just once. CDR3 loop: CASSGTIRTIYGYTF. The DNA of the CDR3 is TGTGCCAGCAGCGGGACCATCAGGACTATATACGGCTACACCTTC. This rearrangement joins TRBV5-5 to TRBJ1-2; tentative D call: TRBD1 (5 bases). V lost 4 bases and J lost 8, with 21 bases in between. This CDR3 comprises 15 residues. Germline CDR1 reads SGHKS; CDR2 reads YYEKEE (reference sequence).

This chain joins TRBV2 and TRBJ2-5, with TRBD2 identical over 10 bases. The germline CDR1 and CDR2 sequences are SNHLY and FYNNEI. The ends lost 6 bases at V and 5 bases at J; junction bases unmatched: 9. The CDR3 runs to 15 residues. In DNA, the CDR3 is TGTGCCAGCAGGCACCGGACTAGCGGATGGGAGACCCAGTACTTC. This translates into CASRHRTSGWETQYF.

This sequence joins TRBV30 and TRBJ1-1; 7 positions agree with TRBD1. Germline CDR1 GTSNPN, CDR2 SVGIG (reference sequence). V shed 3 bases, J shed 1 base, and the junction held 5 bases outside the gene matches. The CDR3 consists of 14 residues. The CDR3 sequence is CAWSRGQKNTEAFF. Written as DNA, the CDR3 is TGTGCCTGGAGCAGGGGACAGAAGAACACTGAAGCTTTCTTT. Full variable domain (rest looked up from reference TRBV30 and TRBJ1-1): SQTIHQWPATLVQPVGSPLSLECTVEGTSNPNLYWYRQAAGRGLQLLFYSVGIGQISSEVPQNLSASRPQDRQFILSSKKLLLSDSGFYLCAWSRGQKNTEAFFGQGTRLTVV.

This chain uses TRBV9 with TRBJ2-3; D remains ambiguous. V was clipped by 0 bases and J by 2 bases, with 7 bases between them. The germline V gene encodes CDR1 SGDLS and CDR2 YYNGEE. CDR3 length equals 14 residues. CDR3 DNA sequence: TGTGCCAGCAGCGTAGCTTCCTACACAGATACGCAGTATTTT. Amino acids: CASSVASYTDTQYF.

In this sample, this clone is medium-sized (0.01 to 0.1%). The chain links TRBV6-2 or TRBV6-3 to TRBJ1-6, with D possibly matching TRBD1 (6 bases). V lost 2 bases and J 7 bases, leaving 12 bases between the germline ends. Germline CDR1 reads MNHEY; CDR2 reads SVGEGT. The CDR3 is 15 residues long. The CDR3 DNA is TGTGCCAGCAGTTACGTACAGGGACTAAATTCACCCCTCCACTTT. Translated, it gives CASSYVQGLNSPLHF.

The gene calls are TRBV6-2 or TRBV6-3 and TRBJ2-5; 10 bases are a match to TRBD2. Germline loops: CDR1 MNHEY, CDR2 SVGEGT. The V gene end was trimmed by 4 bases and the J gene end by 5 bases; junction bases not matched to a gene: 7. CDR3 length: 15 residues. CDR3 sequence (DNA): TGTGCCAGCAGTTTTTTACTAGCGGGGAGGGAGACCCAGTACTTC. Protein product: CASSFLLAGRETQYF.

The rearrangement uses TRBV6-1 and TRBJ2-5; the D gene is possibly TRBD1 (6 bases). Germline V lookup: CDR1 MNHNS, CDR2 SASEGT. V was trimmed by 2 bases and J by 8 bases, leaving 18 bases between them. This CDR3 is 15 amino acids long. CDR3 in amino acids: CASSELAGAPVTQYF. CDR3 nucleotide sequence: TGTGCCAGCAGTGAATTGGCAGGGGCGCCGGTCACCCAGTACTTC.

The chain joins TRBV28 to TRBJ1-4; D unclear. This CDR3 spans 15 amino acids. V lost 5 bases and J lost 0, with 10 bases in between. CDR1 is MDHEN and CDR2 is SYDVKM in the germline V gene. Written as DNA, the CDR3 is TGTGCCAGCAGTCCCTCCCGGGCAACTAATGAAAAACTGTTTTTT. The encoded protein is CASSPSRATNEKLFF.

The chain links TRBV18 to TRBJ1-3; D gene unclear. This CDR3 has 16 residues. Trimming pared 5 bases from V and 0 bases from J, leaving 14 bases between. The germline V gene has CDR1 KGHSH and CDR2 LQKENI. CDR3 DNA: TGTGCCAGCTCATCTACTACACGTCGCTCTGGAAACACCATATATTTT. Protein sequence: CASSSTTRRSGNTIYF.

The chain links TRBV7-2 to TRBJ1-2; D gene ambiguous. V was shortened by 6 bases and J by 2 bases, with 10 bases between the two germline ends. The germline V gene encodes CDR1 SGHTA and CDR2 FQGNSA. CDR3 length equals 13 residues. CDR3 sequence (DNA): TGTGCCAGCAGGCGGGATCTCAACTATGGCTACACCTTC. Its translation is CASRRDLNYGYTF.

The chain carries TRBV7-6 and TRBJ2-2, with 8 bases that match TRBD1. CDR1 SGHVS and CDR2 FNYEAQ come from the germline V gene. After removal of 1 base from V and 1 base from J, the junction contained 5 bases not matched to a gene. The CDR3 is 17 residues long. The CDR3 protein is CASSLGPGTGNTGELFF. The CDR3 DNA reads TGTGCCAGCAGCTTAGGCCCCGGGACAGGGAACACCGGGGAGCTGTTTTTT.

The chain recombines TRBV3-1 (or the pseudogene TRBV3-2) with TRBJ1-2; TRBD1 agrees at 8 bases. CDR1 and CDR2 from the germline V gene are LGHDT and YNNKEL (reference sequence). V gave up 6 bases and J gave up 6 bases; unmatched junction bases: 9. CDR3 length equals 14 residues. The DNA for the CDR3 is TGTGCCAGCAGAGATCAGGGGGCGCACGATGGCTACACCTTC. Encoded protein: CASRDQGAHDGYTF.

This chain uses TRBV2 with TRBJ1-2; the match to TRBD1 covers 8 bases. V dropped 6 bases and J dropped 6; count of bases not matched to a gene: 15. The CDR3 spans 16 residues. Germline V gene lookup returns CDR1 SNHLY and CDR2 FYNNEI. The DNA for the CDR3 is TGTGCCAGCAGCCCAAACATAGGACAGGGAGTTGATGGCTACACCTTC. It specifies CASSPNIGQGVDGYTF. Combining the CDR3 with reference TRBV2 and TRBJ1-2 gives the whole variable domain EPEVTQTPSHQVTQMGQEVILRCVPISNHLYFYWYRQILGQKVEFLVSFYNNEISEKSEIFDDQFSVERPDGSNFTLKIRSTKLEDSAMYFCASSPNIGQGVDGYTFGSGTRLTVV.

This clone was observed at least ten times. This sequence joins TRBV2 and TRBJ2-7; 12 nucleotides line up with TRBD1. From germline, CDR1 is SNHLY and CDR2 FYNNEI. Losses at the gene ends were 6 bases for V and 6 bases for J; bases not matched to a gene: 6. This CDR3 comprises 14 residues. The CDR3 DNA sequence: TGTGCCAGCAGACCCGGGACAGGGGGCGTCGAGCAGTACTTC. It codes for CASRPGTGGVEQYF.

The V and J genes are TRBV10-3 and TRBJ2-7, with a possible D match to TRBD1 (6 bases). Trimming stripped 8 bases from V and 0 bases from J, with 14 bases between. Germline V gives CDR1 ENHRY, CDR2 SYGVKD. The CDR3 consists of 14 residues. DNA of the CDR3: TGTGCCATCTATACCCCAGGGGTCTCCTACGAGCAGTACTTC. Encoded protein: CAIYTPGVSYEQYF.

The chain recombines TRBV9 with TRBJ2-3, with 10 nucleotides matching TRBD1. After removal of 2 bases from V and 6 bases from J, the junction contained 6 bases not matched to a gene. CDR1 is SGDLS, CDR2 YYNGEE, per germline. The length of the CDR3 is 15 residues. In nucleotides, the CDR3 is TGTGCCAGCAGCGTCCGGACAGGGGGTTGGGATACGCAGTATTTT. Its protein is CASSVRTGGWDTQYF. The variable domain in full, completed from reference TRBV9 and TRBJ2-3, reads DSGVTQTPKHLITATGQRVTLRCSPRSGDLSVYWYQQSLDQGLQFLIQYYNGEERAKGNILERFSAQQFPDLHSELNLSSLELGDSALYFCASSVRTGGWDTQYFGPGTRLTVL.

The chain recombines TRBV11-2 with TRBJ1-4; a possible D gene is TRBD1 (6 bases). This CDR3 is 16 amino acids long. Trimming took 4 bases from V and 7 from J, leaving 19 bases between them. Germline V gene sequence: CDR1 SGHAT, CDR2 FQNNGV. Here the CDR3 DNA reads TGTGCCAGCAGCTCCTCCCCCGGGGGGCCGAGTGAAAAACTGTTTTTT. Translation gives CASSSSPGGPSEKLFF. The full variable domain, in which reference TRBV11-2 and TRBJ1-4 provide the parts outside the CDR3, is EAGVAQSPRYKIIEKRQSVAFWCNPISGHATLYWYQQILGQGPKLLIQFQNNGVVDDSQLPKDRFSAERLKGVDSTLKIQPAKLEDSAVYLCASSSSPGGPSEKLFFGSGTQLSVL.